This is a list of T cell receptor beta chains from one sample in a study of blood T cell repertoires in COVID-19. Profiling relied on immunoSEQ multiplex PCR, and the TCRdb table lists in-frame clones only, not all of them. Found here are roughly 350,000 clones, 70% to 90% of them singletons; the top ten hold roughly 10%. The sample consisted of peripheral blood. The receptor set was obtained from a woman younger than 45 with COVID-19, enrolled during active disease. Both conserved end residues are part of each CDR3. The D gene is left open where the match is weak. Size tells how often a clone was seen (once, few, many) or the class of an expanded clone, and some rows leave it out.

abundance: once
v_gene: TRBV27
d_gene: TRBD1
j_gene: TRBJ2-3
CDR3nt: TGTGCCAGCAGTTTATCCCGGACAGGTCGAACAGATACGCAGTATTTT
CDR3aa: CASSLSRTGRTDTQYF

abundance: NA
v_gene: TRBV7-3
d_gene: TRBD1
j_gene: TRBJ2-7
CDR3nt: TGTGCCAGCAGCTTTACAGGGGGCGCGGGCGAGCAGTACTTC
CDR3aa: CASSFTGGAGEQYF

abundance: NA
v_gene: TRBV7-9
d_gene: TRBD2
j_gene: TRBJ2-3
CDR3nt: TGTGCCAGCAGCTTAGGACTAGCGGGAGGGACAGATACGCAGTATTTT
CDR3aa: CASSLGLAGGTDTQYF

abundance: NA
v_gene: TRBV28
d_gene: NA
j_gene: TRBJ1-5
CDR3nt: TGTGCCAGCAGTATTCGAAAATGGAAAAGGGGTGAACCACATCAGCCCCAGCATTTT
CDR3aa: CASSIRKWKRGEPHQPQHF

abundance: once
v_gene: TRBV6-6
d_gene: NA
j_gene: TRBJ2-4
CDR3nt: TGTGCCAGCAGTTACAGGGTCGGGGACATTCAGTACTTC
CDR3aa: CASSYRVGDIQYF

abundance: NA
v_gene: TRBV7-9
d_gene: NA
j_gene: TRBJ2-2
CDR3nt: TGTGCCAGCAGCTTAGTGTGGCGGGGTAGCACCGGGGAGCTGTTTTTT
CDR3aa: CASSLVWRGSTGELFF

abundance: few
v_gene: TRBV5-1
d_gene: NA
j_gene: TRBJ2-7
CDR3nt: TGCGCCAGCGCCACCAACAGGGTCGAGCAGTACTTC
CDR3aa: CASATNRVEQYF

abundance: once
v_gene: TRBV27
d_gene: TRBD2
j_gene: TRBJ2-7
CDR3nt: TGTGCCAGCAGTTTATTTACTAGTTTTATTGCGGGAGGGCCTCTGCACGAGCAGTACTTC
CDR3aa: CASSLFTSFIAGGPLHEQYF

abundance: NA
v_gene: TRBV5-5
d_gene: TRBD1
j_gene: TRBJ1-1
CDR3nt: TGTGCCAGCCATATCCTTGGACAGGGGGTCACTGAAGCTTTCTTT
CDR3aa: CASHILGQGVTEAFF

abundance: NA
v_gene: TRBV5-4
d_gene: TRBD2
j_gene: TRBJ2-5
CDR3nt: TGTGCCAGCAGCTCTGGTGGTCTAGCGGGAGTGGAGACCCAGTACTTC
CDR3aa: CASSSGGLAGVETQYF

abundance: NA
v_gene: TRBV29-1
d_gene: TRBD1
j_gene: TRBJ2-7
CDR3nt: TGCAGCGTCGGTGGACAGGGGCCCACCTACGAGCAGTACTTC
CDR3aa: CSVGGQGPTYEQYF

abundance: NA
v_gene: TRBV5-8
d_gene: NA
j_gene: TRBJ2-7
CDR3nt: TGTGCCAGCAGCTTGGTGCGGGGCGCGAGGTACTTC
CDR3aa: CASSLVRGARYF

abundance: once
v_gene: TRBV6-2/TRBV6-3
d_gene: TRBD2
j_gene: TRBJ2-5
CDR3nt: TGTGCCAGCAGTTACTCGATGGCGGCTAGCGGGTTACAAGAGACCCAGTACTTC
CDR3aa: CASSYSMAASGLQETQYF

abundance: NA
v_gene: TRBV28
d_gene: NA
j_gene: TRBJ2-7
CDR3nt: TGTGCCAGCAGTTTATGGGTCCCAGCGCCCGAGCAGTACTTC
CDR3aa: CASSLWVPAPEQYF

abundance: NA
v_gene: TRBV5-1
d_gene: NA
j_gene: TRBJ2-7
CDR3nt: TGCGCCAGCAGCTTCGGCGGAAGCTCCTACGAGCAGTACTTC
CDR3aa: CASSFGGSSYEQYF

abundance: NA
v_gene: TRBV7-9
d_gene: TRBD1
j_gene: TRBJ2-7
CDR3nt: TGTGCCAGCAGGGACGGGACAGGCGTCAGTCGGGAGCAGTACTTC
CDR3aa: CASRDGTGVSREQYF

abundance: NA
v_gene: TRBV5-4
d_gene: NA
j_gene: TRBJ2-2
CDR3nt: TGTGCCAGCAGCCTCGGTAGCGGACACACCGGGGAGCTGTTTTTT
CDR3aa: CASSLGSGHTGELFF

abundance: NA
v_gene: TRBV7-8
d_gene: NA
j_gene: TRBJ2-3
CDR3nt: TGTGCCAGCAGCTTAGGGACAGATACACGAGATACGCAGTATTTT
CDR3aa: CASSLGTDTRDTQYF

abundance: NA
v_gene: TRBV6-2/TRBV6-3
d_gene: TRBD1
j_gene: TRBJ2-7
CDR3nt: TGTGCCAGCAGTACACGGACAGGTTGGCAGTACTTC
CDR3aa: CASSTRTGWQYF

abundance: NA
v_gene: TRBV3-1/TRBV3-2
d_gene: NA
j_gene: TRBJ1-2
CDR3nt: TGTGCCAGCAGTGTTTCGACAGGCTATGGCTACACCTTC
CDR3aa: CASSVSTGYGYTF

abundance: NA
v_gene: TRBV9
d_gene: NA
j_gene: TRBJ2-3
CDR3nt: TGTGCCAGCAGCGTAGCCCTTAGCACAGATACGCAGTATTTT
CDR3aa: CASSVALSTDTQYF

abundance: NA
v_gene: TRBV5-1
d_gene: TRBD2
j_gene: TRBJ2-2
CDR3nt: TGCGCCAGCAGCTTCAGCGGGAGGTTCCCCGGGGAGCTGTTTTTT
CDR3aa: CASSFSGRFPGELFF

abundance: NA
v_gene: TRBV19
d_gene: NA
j_gene: TRBJ1-5
CDR3nt: TGTGCCAGTAGTATTCTAGGGAGAAAAAACCATCAGCCCCAGCATTTT
CDR3aa: CASSILGRKNHQPQHF

abundance: NA
v_gene: TRBV6-6
d_gene: TRBD2
j_gene: TRBJ2-2
CDR3nt: TGTGCCAGCACCCTAAGCGGGAGCACCGGGGAGCTGTTTTTT
CDR3aa: CASTLSGSTGELFF

abundance: NA
v_gene: TRBV3-1/TRBV3-2
d_gene: TRBD2
j_gene: TRBJ2-7
CDR3nt: TGTGCCAGCAGCCAAGATCGGGGGGGGGACGACGAGCAGTACTTC
CDR3aa: CASSQDRGGDDEQYF

abundance: NA
v_gene: TRBV3-1/TRBV3-2
d_gene: NA
j_gene: TRBJ1-4
CDR3nt: TGTGCCAGCAGCCAAGATCCAGGCCCCGGTGAAAAACTGTTTTTT
CDR3aa: CASSQDPGPGEKLFF

abundance: few
v_gene: TRBV10-1
d_gene: TRBD1
j_gene: TRBJ2-1
CDR3nt: TGCGCCAGCAGAAACATTATCCCGGACAGGGGTAATGAGCAGTTCTTC
CDR3aa: CASRNIIPDRGNEQFF

abundance: NA
v_gene: TRBV9
d_gene: NA
j_gene: TRBJ2-1
CDR3nt: TGTGCCAGCAGCGTAGATCAGGGGGGACCCTACAATGAGCAGTTCTTC
CDR3aa: CASSVDQGGPYNEQFF

abundance: once
v_gene: TRBV28
d_gene: NA
j_gene: TRBJ2-3
CDR3nt: TGTGCCAGCAGTTTAATCGGGGGTCGTAATCCAGATACGCAGTATTTT
CDR3aa: CASSLIGGRNPDTQYF

abundance: NA
v_gene: TRBV4-1
d_gene: TRBD2
j_gene: TRBJ2-2
CDR3nt: TGCGCCAGCAGCCAAGCGGTCCCTAGCGGGAGTTGGACCGGGGAGCTGTTTTTT
CDR3aa: CASSQAVPSGSWTGELFF

abundance: NA
v_gene: TRBV28
d_gene: NA
j_gene: TRBJ1-1
CDR3nt: TGTGCCAGCAGTTCTCCCCACAGGGCGAACACTGAAGCTTTCTTT
CDR3aa: CASSSPHRANTEAFF

abundance: NA
v_gene: TRBV27
d_gene: TRBD2
j_gene: TRBJ2-7
CDR3nt: TGTGCCAGCAGTTTATTGGTAGCGGGAGTTCATTCCTCCTACGAGCAGTACTTC
CDR3aa: CASSLLVAGVHSSYEQYF

abundance: NA
v_gene: TRBV5-5
d_gene: NA
j_gene: TRBJ2-5
CDR3nt: TGTGCCAGCAGCTTGGGGCTGGGTGCTCGAGGGGAGACCCAGTACTTC
CDR3aa: CASSLGLGARGETQYF

abundance: NA
v_gene: TRBV7-2
d_gene: NA
j_gene: TRBJ1-2
CDR3nt: TGTGCCAGCAGCCCGGGCTATGGCTACACCTTC
CDR3aa: CASSPGYGYTF

abundance: NA
v_gene: TRBV11-2
d_gene: NA
j_gene: TRBJ1-2
CDR3nt: TGTGCCAGCAGCCCACAGGGAATAGATGGCTACACCTTC
CDR3aa: CASSPQGIDGYTF

abundance: few
v_gene: TRBV19
d_gene: NA
j_gene: TRBJ1-2
CDR3nt: TGTGCCAGTAGTCCAAGGGGGAGGGCCAACTATGGCTACACCTTC
CDR3aa: CASSPRGRANYGYTF

abundance: NA
v_gene: TRBV28
d_gene: NA
j_gene: TRBJ2-7
CDR3nt: TGTGCCAGCAGTGGCGAGGGGGCCTACGAGCAGTACTTC
CDR3aa: CASSGEGAYEQYF

abundance: NA
v_gene: TRBV6-2/TRBV6-3
d_gene: NA
j_gene: TRBJ1-6
CDR3nt: TGTGCCAGCAGTAGGGGCTATAATTCACCCCTCCACTTT
CDR3aa: CASSRGYNSPLHF

abundance: NA
v_gene: TRBV11-2
d_gene: NA
j_gene: TRBJ2-7
CDR3nt: TGTGCCAGCAGCTTATATAGCGGCTACGAGCAGTACTTC
CDR3aa: CASSLYSGYEQYF

abundance: NA
v_gene: TRBV19
d_gene: TRBD1
j_gene: TRBJ1-1
CDR3nt: TGTGCCAGTAGTCCCCGAGACAGGGAGGACACTGAAGCTTTCTTT
CDR3aa: CASSPRDREDTEAFF

abundance: once
v_gene: TRBV28
d_gene: NA
j_gene: TRBJ2-3
CDR3nt: TGTGCCAGCAGTTCGGGGACACTTAACACAGATACGCAGTATTTT
CDR3aa: CASSSGTLNTDTQYF

abundance: NA
v_gene: TRBV24-1
d_gene: NA
j_gene: TRBJ2-5
CDR3nt: TGTGCCACCAGTGATCCAGGAGGGGTTGAGACCCAGTACTTC
CDR3aa: CATSDPGGVETQYF

abundance: NA
v_gene: TRBV10-3
d_gene: NA
j_gene: TRBJ2-1
CDR3nt: TGTGCCATCAATCACCAGGGGGGCAATGAGCAGTTCTTC
CDR3aa: CAINHQGGNEQFF

abundance: NA
v_gene: TRBV7-3
d_gene: NA
j_gene: TRBJ1-2
CDR3nt: TGTGCCAGCAGCCCAGGGGCCGGGACCGGCTACACCTTC
CDR3aa: CASSPGAGTGYTF

abundance: NA
v_gene: TRBV3-1/TRBV3-2
d_gene: NA
j_gene: TRBJ1-5
CDR3nt: TGTGCCAGCAGCCAACAGTTAAATCAGCCCCAGCATTTT
CDR3aa: CASSQQLNQPQHF

abundance: few
v_gene: TRBV9
d_gene: NA
j_gene: TRBJ2-6
CDR3nt: TGTGCCAGCAGCGTAGCGGCAGGCTCCTCTGGGGCCAACGTCCTGACTTTC
CDR3aa: CASSVAAGSSGANVLTF

abundance: NA
v_gene: TRBV5-1
d_gene: NA
j_gene: TRBJ2-7
CDR3nt: TGCGCCAGCAGCTTTCGTGGGGCGATTCTCTACGAGCAGTACTTC
CDR3aa: CASSFRGAILYEQYF

abundance: NA
v_gene: TRBV15
d_gene: NA
j_gene: TRBJ2-2
CDR3nt: TGTGCCACCAGCAGATCCGCGGAAACCGGGGAGCTGTTTTTT
CDR3aa: CATSRSAETGELFF

abundance: NA
v_gene: TRBV5-1
d_gene: TRBD2
j_gene: TRBJ2-3
CDR3nt: TGCGCCAGCAGTCTGTTGCCCAGCGGGAGGGCGACAGATACGCAGTATTTT
CDR3aa: CASSLLPSGRATDTQYF